Listed below are T cell receptor beta chains from one sample, sequenced in a study of shared clonotypes between healthy human individuals. TCRdb's table, derived via immunoSEQ multiplex PCR, lists solely in-frame clones and lacks some. The data contain 2 million to 2.5 million clones, approximately 94% of them singletons. Source material: naive CD4+ T cells sorted from blood. The receptors were gathered from a man between 18 and 29 years old in good health. CDR3s include the opening cysteine and the closing phenylalanine or tryptophan.

cdr3_aa: CSVGRGKSYEQYF
j_call: TRBJ2-7
v_call: TRBV29-1

cdr3_aa: CASSGLTGPSSYNSPLHF
j_call: TRBJ1-6
v_call: TRBV6-1

cdr3_aa: CASSLTQGALTYEQYF
j_call: TRBJ2-7
v_call: TRBV5-1

cdr3_aa: CASSLAGVHEQYF
j_call: TRBJ2-7
v_call: TRBV7-8

cdr3_aa: CASSLEFGTQRAGELFF
j_call: TRBJ2-2
v_call: TRBV5-1

cdr3_aa: CASSMLGETGELFF
j_call: TRBJ2-2
v_call: TRBV19

cdr3_aa: CASSLAREDAGNTIYF
j_call: TRBJ1-3
v_call: TRBV5-1

cdr3_aa: CASSFLTGGATGELFF
j_call: TRBJ2-2
v_call: TRBV5-1

cdr3_aa: CASSRGGYNQPQHF
j_call: TRBJ1-5
v_call: TRBV6-5

cdr3_aa: CAWSVGMSELFF
j_call: TRBJ2-2
v_call: TRBV30

cdr3_aa: CASSLARTSGGSYEQYF
j_call: TRBJ2-7
v_call: TRBV5-4

cdr3_aa: CASSFAGVSYNEQFF
j_call: TRBJ2-1
v_call: TRBV7-8

cdr3_aa: CSVEDSPMGGPYGEAFF
j_call: TRBJ1-1
v_call: TRBV29-1

cdr3_aa: CASRATGAITYEQYF
j_call: TRBJ2-7
v_call: TRBV6-6

cdr3_aa: CSARGQGGYTF
j_call: TRBJ1-2
v_call: TRBV20-1

cdr3_aa: CASNPRLDSHNQPQHF
j_call: TRBJ1-5
v_call: TRBV19

cdr3_aa: CASRDRESFSDEQYF
j_call: TRBJ2-7
v_call: TRBV28

cdr3_aa: CASSPRRREGLYEQYF
j_call: TRBJ2-7
v_call: TRBV19

cdr3_aa: CASSRLAGEGDTQYF
j_call: TRBJ2-3
v_call: TRBV6-1

cdr3_aa: CASSLGGTYEQYF
j_call: TRBJ2-7
v_call: TRBV5-1

cdr3_aa: CASSLRYGQGGSPLHF
j_call: TRBJ1-6
v_call: TRBV5-5

cdr3_aa: CSVAKGEVGRTEAFF
j_call: TRBJ1-1
v_call: TRBV29-1

cdr3_aa: CASSQRTGLNYGYTF
j_call: TRBJ1-2
v_call: TRBV4-1

cdr3_aa: CASSQDGLAGRDTQYF
j_call: TRBJ2-3
v_call: TRBV4-1

cdr3_aa: CASSRGTGQETQYF
j_call: TRBJ2-5
v_call: TRBV6-5

cdr3_aa: CAISEGGAINYGYTF
j_call: TRBJ1-2
v_call: TRBV10-3

cdr3_aa: CAISGQGAPETQYF
j_call: TRBJ2-5
v_call: TRBV10-3

cdr3_aa: CASSLVWTDNEQFF
j_call: TRBJ2-1
v_call: TRBV11-3

cdr3_aa: CASSYSGQRNTEAFF
j_call: TRBJ1-1
v_call: TRBV11-2

cdr3_aa: CASRRGDYGYTF
j_call: TRBJ1-2
v_call: TRBV6-5

cdr3_aa: CAWSVEVYEKLFF
j_call: TRBJ1-4
v_call: TRBV30

cdr3_aa: CASRAASTDTQYF
j_call: TRBJ2-3
v_call: TRBV7-3

cdr3_aa: CASRGPGTTPYEQYF
j_call: TRBJ2-7
v_call: TRBV19

cdr3_aa: CASRGQGTNSPLHF
j_call: TRBJ1-6
v_call: TRBV6-5

cdr3_aa: CASSQDVTGFYGYTF
j_call: TRBJ1-2
v_call: TRBV4-1

cdr3_aa: CSALSTGTQFF
j_call: TRBJ2-1
v_call: TRBV29-1

cdr3_aa: CASSSSGTRYEQFF
j_call: TRBJ2-1
v_call: TRBV6-5

cdr3_aa: CASSATTLPGAAEAFF
j_call: TRBJ1-1
v_call: TRBV7-9

cdr3_aa: CASSLEGPGRGYTF
j_call: TRBJ1-2
v_call: TRBV7-9

cdr3_aa: CASSSFGDRGAHYGYTF
j_call: TRBJ1-2
v_call: TRBV27

cdr3_aa: CASSLTGGNEKLFF
j_call: TRBJ1-4
v_call: TRBV28

cdr3_aa: CASKRSSGNTIYF
j_call: TRBJ1-3
v_call: TRBV6-5

cdr3_aa: CASSVAESYEQYF
j_call: TRBJ2-7
v_call: TRBV2

cdr3_aa: CASSPGADTQYF
j_call: TRBJ2-3
v_call: TRBV7-9